The 29 T cell receptor beta chains below come from one sample, sequenced in a study of beta chain features in type 1 diabetes. Of the isolated RNA, all was reverse transcribed, and so the sequenced material was expressed TCRB transcripts. Assay: immunoSEQ multiplex PCR; the TCRdb copy retains only in-frame clones and omits some. The repertoire holds 130,000 to 150,000 clones, under 60% seen once, with 0.35% to 0.5% in the top ten. The source material was Tregs from blood. Receptor source: a man between 18 and 35 years old in good health.

This clone showed up just a few times. The gene calls are TRBV4-3 and TRBJ2-1, with 11 bases that match TRBD2. CDR1 is LGHNA and CDR2 is YSLEER in the germline V gene. J lost 6 bases, V lost 4 bases, and 8 bases had no gene match. The CDR3 sequence is 16 residues long. As DNA, the CDR3 is TGCGCCAGCAGCCGGGATATAGCGGGAGGGCGCAATGAGCAGTTCTTC. Its translation: CASSRDIAGGRNEQFF.

This clone occurred once. This chain uses TRBV9 with TRBJ2-3; maybe TRBD2 (6 bases). The V gene's germline CDR1 is SGDLS and CDR2 YYNGEE. Trimming stripped 5 bases from V and 1 base from J, with 8 bases between. The CDR3 is 13 residues long. Here the CDR3 DNA reads TGTGCCAGCAGTCCTAGCGGCACAGATACGCAGTATTTT. Its translation: CASSPSGTDTQYF.

The J gene is TRBJ2-7, the V gene TRBV25-1; D uncertain. This CDR3 spans 12 amino acids. V gave up 4 bases and J gave up 3 bases, with 7 bases separating them. The germline V gene has CDR1 MGHDK and CDR2 SYGVNS. This CDR3 reads CASSGSYYEQYF. DNA of the CDR3: TGTGCCAGCAGTGGGAGCTACTACGAGCAGTACTTC.

The chain carries TRBV4-3 and TRBJ2-5; TRBD2 agrees at 8 bases. The length of the CDR3 is 13 residues. Trimming took 4 bases from V and 6 from J; bases not matched to a gene: 4. CDR1 and CDR2 (germline): LGHNA, YSLEER. CDR3 bases: TGCGCCAGCAGCCCAGGACTAGCTCAGACCCAGTACTTC. It yields the protein CASSPGLAQTQYF.

The chain recombines TRBV7-2 with TRBJ1-1; D might be TRBD1 (5 bases). From germline, CDR1 is SGHTA and CDR2 FQGNSA. V was pared by 1 base and J by 3 bases, with 15 bases between. The CDR3 has 16 residues. CDR3 region: CASSLVGTTKDTEAFF. CDR3 in DNA: TGTGCCAGCAGCTTAGTGGGGACTACCAAGGACACTGAAGCTTTCTTT.

This clone was counted between two and nine times. The V call is TRBV28, the J call TRBJ1-1; TRBD1 aligns across 9 bases. The ends lost 11 bases at V and 4 bases at J; junction bases unmatched: 8. CDR1 MDHEN and CDR2 SYDVKM come from the germline V gene. The CDR3 runs to 13 residues. The CDR3 DNA is TGTGCCGGAAAGGACAGGGGTGGCACTGAAGCTTTCTTT. Protein: CAGKDRGGTEAFF.

The count of this clone is one. The CDR3 loop reads CASSAGTGSYEQYF. The DNA for the CDR3 is TGTGCCAGCAGCGCCGGGACAGGGTCCTACGAGCAGTACTTC. The chain links TRBV7-9 to TRBJ2-7; 9 bases are shared with TRBD1. Germline V gene data show CDR1 as SEHNR and CDR2 as FQNEAQ (reference sequence). V was pared by 5 bases and J by 1 base, with 3 bases of the junction left unmatched. The CDR3 has 14 amino acids.

As for this clone: The conserved phenylalanine or tryptophan is not found at the CDR3 terminus, so this likely reflects a read error. This sequence joins TRBV29-1 and TRBJ1-1, with 7 positions matching TRBD1. This CDR3 spans 13 amino acids. CDR1 and CDR2 from the germline V gene are SQVTM and ANQGSEA. Trimming took 5 bases from V and 1 from J; bases not matched to a gene: 4. The CDR3 loop is CSVHRGGNTEAFL. The CDR3 DNA reads as TGCAGCGTTCACAGGGGCGGGAACACTGAAGCTTTCCTT.

The chain combines TRBV21-1 with TRBJ1-5. TRBV21-1 counts as a pseudogene. The CDR3 runs 13 residues. The CDR3 DNA follows: TGTGCCAGCAGCCACGGGGGGGGTCAGCCCCAGCATTTT. It encodes CASSHGGGQPQHF.

V usage is TRBV7-9 and J usage is TRBJ2-5; possible D gene TRBD2, 5 bases. The DNA end favors TRBJ2-7, so the J call may be wrong. Per germline, CDR1 SEHNR and CDR2 FQNEAQ (reference sequence). The CDR3 totals 14 residues. For the CDR3, the DNA is TGTGCCAGCAGCTTATTGAGGGAACCCTACGAGCAGTACTTC. Translating it yields CASSLLREPYEQYF.

This clone was counted only a few times. This chain links TRBV14 with TRBJ2-7; TRBD1 aligns across 8 bases. The J segment lost 2 bases and the V segment lost 1 base, leaving 1 base of the junction unmatched. CDR3 length equals 14 residues. The germline CDR1 and CDR2 sequences are SGHDN and FVKESK. The CDR3 DNA is TGTGCCAGCAGCCAAGGGACAGGGCCCTACGAGCAGTACTTC. It is translated as CASSQGTGPYEQYF.

The chain uses TRBV28 and TRBJ1-1, with a possible D match to TRBD1 (5 bases). This CDR3 spans 11 amino acids. Germline V lookup: CDR1 MDHEN, CDR2 SYDVKM. Trimming took 7 bases from V and 8 from J, leaving 11 bases between them. The CDR3 protein is CASNVQGEAFF. CDR3 DNA sequence: TGTGCCAGCAATGTTCAGGGAGAAGCTTTCTTT. The complete variable domain, with remaining parts taken from reference TRBV28 and TRBJ1-1, reads DVKVTQSSRYLVKRTGEKVFLECVQDMDHENMFWYRQDPGLGLRLIYFSYDVKMKEKGDIPEGYSVSREKKERFSLILESASTNQTSMYLCASNVQGEAFFGQGTRLTVV.

The chain carries TRBV19 and TRBJ1-1; D might be TRBD1 (6 bases). The CDR3 totals 16 residues. V lost 1 base, J lost 2 bases, and 14 bases lay in between. Per the germline V gene, CDR1 is LNHDA and CDR2 is SQIVND (reference sequence). The DNA for the CDR3 is TGTGCCAGTAGTATAGGAAGCAGGGGTCTTAACACTGAAGCTTTCTTT. Amino acids: CASSIGSRGLNTEAFF.

The chain uses TRBV10-3 and TRBJ1-2; 8 bases align to TRBD1. CDR1 is ENHRY and CDR2 is SYGVKD in the germline V gene. V dropped 7 bases and J dropped 8; count of bases not matched to a gene: 6. The CDR3 has 12 residues. The CDR3 sequence: CAITGTGKGYTF. Here the CDR3 DNA reads TGTGCCATCACTGGGACAGGAAAAGGCTACACCTTC.

A few counts support this clone. The chain employs TRBV28 and TRBJ2-5; a weak D match, TRBD2 (7 bases). V was pared by 6 bases and J by 7 bases, with 21 bases between. The germline gives CDR1 MDHEN, CDR2 SYDVKM. This CDR3 comprises 15 residues. This CDR3 reads CASRLGGAGSATQYF. The CDR3, as DNA: TGTGCCAGCAGGCTGGGGGGGGCTGGGAGCGCGACCCAGTACTTC.

Only a few counts were recorded for this clone. V and J are TRBV27 and TRBJ2-1; TRBD2 matches at 7 bases. The CDR3 contains 16 residues. J was trimmed by 2 bases and V by 3 bases; bases with no gene match: 7. Germline assignment: CDR1 MNHEY and CDR2 SMNVEV (reference sequence). In DNA, the CDR3 is TGTGCCAGCAGTTTCGGCGGGAGTGGGACCTACAATGAGCAGTTCTTC. Translating it yields CASSFGGSGTYNEQFF.

The rearrangement links TRBV30 to TRBJ2-7; the D gene is possibly TRBD2 (5 bases). The CDR3 covers 14 residues. Trimming cost V 3 bases and J 4 bases, with 16 bases left between them. Looked up from germline, CDR1 is GTSNPN and CDR2 is SVGIG (reference sequence). The chain's CDR3 is CAWRGGGRGYEQYF. In DNA form, the CDR3 reads TGTGCCTGGAGGGGCGGAGGACGGGGATACGAGCAGTACTTC.

This clone was detected a few times. This sequence joins TRBV6-5 and TRBJ2-7; D is possibly TRBD1 (5 bases). Germline V lookup: CDR1 MNHEY, CDR2 SVGAGI. This CDR3 has 11 amino acids. Trimming shortened V by 7 bases and J by 3 bases, and 7 bases separated the two germline ends. The DNA of the CDR3 is TGTGCCAGCATTCAGGGCTACGAGCAGTACTTC. Amino acid sequence: CASIQGYEQYF.

CDR3 in DNA: TGTGCCAGCAGGCCTCGACAGGGAAGAAGGACTAAAGCTTTCTTT. It is translated as CASRPRQGRRTKAFF. This sequence joins TRBV6-6 and TRBJ1-1; 7 bases match TRBD1. The CDR3 is 15 amino acids. V gave up 6 bases and J gave up 9 bases; unmatched junction bases: 16. The germline V gene has CDR1 MNHNY and CDR2 SVGAGI (reference sequence).

This rearrangement joins TRBV28 to TRBJ2-7, with 7 positions matching TRBD1. With V trimmed by 10 bases and J by 11 bases, 11 bases remained unmatched. The germline V gene has CDR1 MDHEN and CDR2 SYDVKM. This CDR3 comprises 11 residues. This chain's CDR3 is CAIKSSGTEYF. The CDR3 DNA reads as TGTGCCATCAAAAGTTCAGGGACAGAGTACTTC. Looking up the rest from reference TRBV28 and TRBJ2-7 gives the full variable domain: DVKVTQSSRYLVKRTGEKVFLECVQDMDHENMFWYRQDPGLGLRLIYFSYDVKMKEKGDIPEGYSVSREKKERFSLILESASTNQTSMYLCAIKSSGTEYFGPGTRLTVT.

The gene calls are TRBV28 and TRBJ1-2, with no clear D. Germline CDR1 and CDR2: MDHEN and SYDVKM. The V and J ends lost 2 bases and 4 bases respectively, with 11 bases between them. The CDR3 covers 14 residues. The CDR3 coding sequence is TGTGCCAGCAGTTTAGCCCAGACTTCCTATGGCTACACCTTC. Translated, it gives CASSLAQTSYGYTF.

DNA for the CDR3: TGTGCCAGCAGCTTAGTCGCAGGGGCGGACACTGAAGCTTTCTTT. This sequence encodes CASSLVAGADTEAFF. J is TRBJ1-1 and V is TRBV7-3; D may be TRBD1 (6 bases). In germline, CDR1 is SGHTA, CDR2 FQGTGA. The V end lost 2 bases, the J end lost 3 bases, and 13 bases lay between the germline ends. This CDR3 contains 15 residues.

The J gene is TRBJ2-2, the V gene TRBV10-3; 12 bases are a match to TRBD2. This CDR3 is 16 amino acids long. Germline V gives CDR1 ENHRY, CDR2 SYGVKD. Trimming removed 6 bases from V and 5 bases from J; junction bases left unmatched: 7. This CDR3 is CAIRETGTSGTGELFF. Here the CDR3 DNA reads TGTGCCATCAGGGAGACGGGGACTAGCGGGACCGGGGAGCTGTTTTTT.

Only one count was recorded for this clone. This chain joins TRBV2 and TRBJ2-7; 8 nucleotides align to TRBD2. V lost 4 bases, J lost 3 bases, and 5 bases stayed unmatched. This CDR3 region has 14 residues. Germline assignment: CDR1 SNHLY and CDR2 FYNNEI. In DNA form, the CDR3 reads TGTGCCAGCAGTGGGCGGGAGGTTATCTACGAGCAGTACTTC. This sequence encodes CASSGREVIYEQYF. Variable domain in full (rest from reference TRBV2 and TRBJ2-7): EPEVTQTPSHQVTQMGQEVILRCVPISNHLYFYWYRQILGQKVEFLVSFYNNEISEKSEIFDDQFSVERPDGSNFTLKIRSTKLEDSAMYFCASSGREVIYEQYFGPGTRLTVT.

The V call is TRBV19, the J call TRBJ2-7; D perhaps matches TRBD2 (6 bases). The V gene's germline CDR1 is LNHDA and CDR2 SQIVND (reference sequence). Trimming pared 3 bases from V and 2 bases from J, leaving 17 bases between. This CDR3 contains 16 residues. The chain's CDR3 is CASSIRDSEVPYEQYF. Here the CDR3 DNA reads TGTGCCAGTAGTATTCGGGACTCTGAGGTCCCCTACGAGCAGTACTTC.

This chain uses TRBV6-5 with TRBJ1-6; 8 bases match TRBD1. Germline CDR1 reads MNHEY; CDR2 reads SVGAGI. V dropped 2 bases and J dropped 10; count of bases not matched to a gene: 10. This CDR3 contains 16 residues. The CDR3 sequence is CASSYKPDRGRSPLHF. CDR3 bases: TGTGCCAGCAGTTACAAGCCCGACAGGGGTAGGTCACCCCTCCACTTT.

The sample holds a few counts of this clone. This chain links TRBV28 with TRBJ2-1, with TRBD2 matching over 9 bases. Per the germline V gene, CDR1 is MDHEN and CDR2 is SYDVKM. CDR3 length equals 15 residues. The V gene end was trimmed by 4 bases and the J gene end by 9 bases; junction bases not matched to a gene: 10. DNA of the CDR3: TGTGCCAGCAGTTGGGTCCTAGCGGGGACTGGTGAGCAGTTCTTC. Residues: CASSWVLAGTGEQFF.

This clone has a handful of counts. This chain joins TRBV2 and TRBJ2-1, with TRBD1 identical over 7 bases. Per the germline V gene, CDR1 is SNHLY and CDR2 is FYNNEI. V trimming: 6 bases; J trimming: 4 bases; junction bases outside the gene matches: 6. The CDR3 consists of 14 residues. The CDR3 DNA reads as TGTGCCAGCAGGAGGGACAGCTTTTACAATGAGCAGTTCTTC. Translating it yields CASRRDSFYNEQFF.

The rearrangement joins TRBV5-1 to TRBJ2-7; 7 nucleotides align to TRBD1. Germline values: CDR1 SGHRS, CDR2 YFSETQ. V was pared by 3 bases and J by 9 bases, with 21 bases of the junction left unmatched. CDR3 length: 17 residues. CDR3 residues: CASSSSPSLDRINGQYF. As DNA, the CDR3 is TGCGCCAGCAGCTCCTCTCCCTCACTGGACAGGATAAACGGGCAGTACTTC.